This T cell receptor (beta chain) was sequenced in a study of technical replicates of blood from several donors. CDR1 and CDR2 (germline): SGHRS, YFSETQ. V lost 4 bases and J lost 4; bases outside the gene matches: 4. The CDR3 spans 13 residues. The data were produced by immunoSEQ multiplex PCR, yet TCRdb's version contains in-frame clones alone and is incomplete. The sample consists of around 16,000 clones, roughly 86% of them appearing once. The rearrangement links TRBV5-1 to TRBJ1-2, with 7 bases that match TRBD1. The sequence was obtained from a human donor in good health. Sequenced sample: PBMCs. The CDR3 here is CASSPGQPYGYTF. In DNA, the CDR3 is TGCGCCAGCAGCCCGGGACAGCCCTATGGCTACACCTTC.